Presented here are 31 T cell receptor beta chains from one specimen sequenced in a study of technical replicates of blood from four donors. Assay: immunoSEQ multiplex PCR; the TCRdb copy retains only in-frame clones and omits some. The table records tens of thousands of clones, roughly 94% of them present only once. Sequenced material: T cells isolated from PBMCs. These receptors were obtained from a human donor in good health.

This chain uses TRBV4-1 with TRBJ2-7; tentatively, D is TRBD2 (5 bases). This CDR3 is 14 amino acids long. Germline V gives CDR1 MGHRA, CDR2 YSYEKL. The V and J ends lost 1 base and 1 base respectively, with 8 bases between them. The CDR3 sequence is CASSQGGFSYEQYF. The CDR3 nucleotides read TGCGCCAGCAGCCAAGGCGGGTTTTCCTACGAGCAGTACTTC.

The gene calls are TRBV4-1 and TRBJ2-1, with D possibly matching TRBD1 (6 bases). The CDR3 length is 17 residues. Germline V gene lookup returns CDR1 MGHRA and CDR2 YSYEKL. Trimming left V 3 bases short and J 7 bases short, with 22 bases between. The DNA for the CDR3 is TGCGCCAGCAGCCAGACCCCAGGGACACTACCCCGGAATGAGCAGTTCTTC. This codes for CASSQTPGTLPRNEQFF.

This clone turned up a few times. V is TRBV15 and J is TRBJ1-1; no reliable D call. This CDR3 region has 14 residues. Trimming took 0 bases from V and 2 from J, leaving 7 bases between them. The V gene's germline CDR1 is LNHNV and CDR2 YYDKDF (reference sequence). The CDR3 nucleotides are TGTGCCACCAGCAGAGATGTGGCCAACACTGAAGCTTTCTTT. It specifies CATSRDVANTEAFF.

V is TRBV19 and J is TRBJ2-1; TRBD2 aligns across 9 bases. V was pared by 6 bases and J by 6 bases, with 12 bases of the junction left unmatched. Germline assignment: CDR1 LNHDA and CDR2 SQIVND (reference sequence). The CDR3 has 16 amino acids. The CDR3 DNA sequence: TGTGCCAGTAGGCCTCAGTGGCGGGGGGGCGCCAATGAGCAGTTCTTC. Protein product: CASRPQWRGGANEQFF.

This clone appeared a single time. The rearrangement uses TRBV13 and TRBJ2-3; TRBD2 agrees at 8 bases. Germline values: CDR1 PRHDT, CDR2 FYEKMQ (reference sequence). V lost 5 bases, J lost 0 bases, and 4 bases stayed unmatched. The CDR3 is made up of 15 amino acids. The CDR3 region is CASSGPGGSTDTQYF. The DNA for the CDR3 is TGTGCCAGCAGCGGTCCGGGGGGGAGCACAGATACGCAGTATTTT. The variable domain in full, completed from reference TRBV13 and TRBJ2-3, reads AAGVIQSPRHLIKEKRETATLKCYPIPRHDTVYWYQQGPGQDPQFLISFYEKMQSDKGSIPDRFSAQQFSDYHSELNMSSLELGDSALYFCASSGPGGSTDTQYFGPGTRLTVL.

CDR3 bases: TGTGCCAGCAGCCCTCGGGAAGACGCCTACAATGAGCAGTTCTTC. Translating it yields CASSPREDAYNEQFF. The chain carries TRBV7-9 and TRBJ2-1; possibly TRBD2 for D (5 bases). The CDR3 has 15 residues. Germline V gene sequence: CDR1 SEHNR, CDR2 FQNEAQ (reference sequence). Trimming shortened V by 5 bases and J by 2 bases, and 13 bases separated the two germline ends.

The chain joins TRBV4-1 to TRBJ2-7; D is ambiguous. This CDR3 comprises 14 residues. V lost 3 bases, J lost 0 bases, and 9 bases lay in between. Germline V gene lookup returns CDR1 MGHRA and CDR2 YSYEKL. The CDR3 protein is CASSHRQSSYEQYF. The CDR3 DNA reads TGCGCCAGCAGCCATCGACAAAGCTCCTACGAGCAGTACTTC.

The J gene is TRBJ2-1, the V gene TRBV7-9; D unclear. The V gene lost 4 bases and the J gene lost 7 bases, with 17 bases spanning the gap. This CDR3 region has 15 residues. CDR1 and CDR2 (germline): SEHNR, FQNEAQ (reference sequence). Here the CDR3 reads CASSSRDLARNEQFF. For the CDR3, the DNA is TGTGCCAGCAGCTCCCGCGACTTAGCAAGGAATGAGCAGTTCTTC.

V gene TRBV10-3 combines with J gene TRBJ1-1; D not certain. The CDR3 length is 14 residues. The germline V gene has CDR1 ENHRY and CDR2 SYGVKD. The V and J ends lost 10 bases and 3 bases respectively, with 18 bases between them. The CDR3 sequence is CATIGSGGYTEAFF. As DNA, the CDR3 is TGTGCCACCATCGGGAGCGGCGGGTACACTGAAGCTTTCTTT.

The V call is TRBV27, the J call TRBJ2-7, with 8 bases lining up with TRBD1. The CDR3 spans 16 residues. Germline V gene sequence: CDR1 MNHEY, CDR2 SMNVEV (reference sequence). The trim removed 4 bases at V and 4 bases at J, leaving 12 bases unmatched. CDR3 residues: CASSSQGAAQSYEQYF. CDR3 nucleotide sequence: TGTGCCAGCAGTTCCCAGGGGGCCGCACAATCTTACGAGCAGTACTTC.

V usage is TRBV2 and J usage is TRBJ2-7; TRBD1 matches 7 bases. After removal of 7 bases from V and 3 bases from J, the junction contained 6 bases not matched to a gene. The CDR3 totals 13 residues. Germline assignment: CDR1 SNHLY and CDR2 FYNNEI. In DNA form, the CDR3 reads TGTGCCAGCACTGCCGACAGGGACTACGAGCAGTACTTC. It yields the protein CASTADRDYEQYF.

The chain uses TRBV5-1 and TRBJ1-4, with 8 bases lining up with TRBD1. Unmatched junction bases numbered 10, after V lost 5 bases and J lost 4 bases. This CDR3 spans 16 amino acids. Germline V CDR1 and CDR2: SGHRS, YFSETQ. CDR3 loop: CASSSPRQGFNEKLFF. The CDR3 nucleotides are TGCGCCAGCAGTTCACCCCGACAGGGGTTTAATGAAAAACTGTTTTTT.

The chain carries TRBV6-5 and TRBJ1-1; tentative D call: TRBD1 (5 bases). V was clipped by 4 bases and J by 2 bases, with 11 bases between them. Germline CDR1 is MNHEY and CDR2 is SVGAGI. There are 14 residues in the CDR3. CDR3 in amino acids: CASSWSTANTEAFF. The CDR3 nucleotides read TGTGCCAGCAGTTGGTCGACAGCAAACACTGAAGCTTTCTTT.

V and J are TRBV5-4 and TRBJ2-7, with D perhaps TRBD2 (5 bases). The germline V and J ends were trimmed by 5 bases and 0 bases, with 15 bases remaining between them. The CDR3 totals 15 residues. Germline V lookup: CDR1 SGHNT, CDR2 YYREEE (reference sequence). The CDR3: CASSSPGITSYEQYF. CDR3 sequence (DNA): TGTGCCAGCAGTTCCCCCGGGATTACCTCCTACGAGCAGTACTTC. Filled out from reference TRBV5-4 and TRBJ2-7, the complete variable domain reads ETGVTQSPTHLIKTRGQQVTLRCSSQSGHNTVSWYQQALGQGPQFIFQYYREEENGRGNFPPRFSGLQFPNYSSELNVNALELDDSALYLCASSSPGITSYEQYFGPGTRLTVT.

The CDR3 loop reads CASSASTGSSYEQYF. Written as DNA, the CDR3 is TGTGCCAGCAGTGCGTCCACAGGAAGCTCCTACGAGCAGTACTTC. The V call is TRBV6-1, the J call TRBJ2-7, with D maybe TRBD1 (5 bases). Germline V lookup: CDR1 MNHNS, CDR2 SASEGT. V was shortened by 4 bases and J by 0 bases, with 13 bases between the two germline ends. The CDR3 length is 15 residues.

The CDR3 region is CASSTYRASNTEAFF. In DNA form, the CDR3 reads TGTGCCAGCAGTACATACAGGGCCTCAAACACTGAAGCTTTCTTT. The gene calls are TRBV28 and TRBJ1-1; maybe TRBD1 (6 bases). This CDR3 region has 15 residues. Trimming stripped 5 bases from V and 2 bases from J, with 15 bases between. The V gene's germline CDR1 is MDHEN and CDR2 SYDVKM.

This chain uses TRBV5-4 with TRBJ2-7; 9 bases are shared with TRBD2. Losses at the gene ends were 0 bases for V and 5 bases for J; bases not matched to a gene: 12. Per germline, CDR1 SGHNT and CDR2 YYREEE (reference sequence). The CDR3 consists of 17 residues. Here the CDR3 reads CASSLVRHSGRVNEQYF. The CDR3 DNA reads TGTGCCAGCAGCTTGGTCCGACATAGCGGGAGAGTAAACGAGCAGTACTTC.

The chain couples TRBV18 to TRBJ2-7; 7 positions match TRBD1. Germline CDR1 is KGHSH and CDR2 is LQKENI. V shed 4 bases, J shed 9 bases, and the junction held 12 bases outside the gene matches. The CDR3 has 14 residues. The chain's CDR3 is CASSLRDSPTRQYF. The CDR3 DNA reads as TGTGCCAGCTCACTCCGGGACAGCCCTACGAGGCAGTACTTC.

The chain has TRBV11-2 and TRBJ2-1; 7 bases agree with TRBD2. Germline V gene sequence: CDR1 SGHAT, CDR2 FQNNGV. With V trimmed by 1 base and J by 9 bases, 9 bases remained unmatched. CDR3 length: 15 residues. This chain's CDR3 is CASSLGYAASGEQFF. The CDR3 DNA reads TGTGCCAGCAGCTTAGGATACGCGGCTAGCGGTGAGCAGTTCTTC. Full variable domain (rest looked up from reference TRBV11-2 and TRBJ2-1): EAGVAQSPRYKIIEKRQSVAFWCNPISGHATLYWYQQILGQGPKLLIQFQNNGVVDDSQLPKDRFSAERLKGVDSTLKIQPAKLEDSAVYLCASSLGYAASGEQFFGPGTRLTVL.

The gene calls are TRBV6-5 and TRBJ2-7; D is perhaps TRBD1 (5 bases). The CDR3 runs to 12 residues. The V and J ends lost 5 bases and 5 bases respectively, with 10 bases between them. Germline CDR1 MNHEY, CDR2 SVGAGI. CDR3 loop: CASSAGIDEQYF. The CDR3 region has the DNA TGTGCCAGCAGTGCAGGGATTGACGAGCAGTACTTC.

V and J are TRBV5-1 and TRBJ2-7; D unresolved. Per the germline V gene, CDR1 is SGHRS and CDR2 is YFSETQ. V was trimmed by 0 bases and J by 1 base, leaving 8 bases between them. The CDR3 spans 14 residues. The CDR3 DNA reads TGCGCCAGCAGCTTGGCAGAGGCATCCTACGAGCAGTACTTC. Translating it yields CASSLAEASYEQYF.

The V gene is TRBV5-1, the J gene TRBJ2-1; TRBD2 is a possible D gene (7 bases). This CDR3 has 15 residues. V dropped 4 bases and J dropped 7 bases, with 18 bases sitting between them. Germline CDR1 and CDR2: SGHRS and YFSETQ. This CDR3 is CASSQGWEGQNEQFF. The CDR3 DNA follows: TGCGCCAGCAGCCAGGGGTGGGAGGGCCAGAATGAGCAGTTCTTC. Based on the CDR3 plus reference TRBV5-1 and TRBJ2-1, the full variable domain is KAGVTQTPRYLIKTRGQQVTLSCSPISGHRSVSWYQQTPGQGLQFLFEYFSETQRNKGNFPGRFSGRQFSNSRSEMNVSTLELGDSALYLCASSQGWEGQNEQFFGPGTRLTVL.

This chain joins TRBV4-1 and TRBJ1-2; TRBD1 is a possible D gene (5 bases). The CDR3 is made up of 17 amino acids. The V end lost 5 bases, the J end lost 7 bases, and 26 bases lay between the germline ends. Germline assignment: CDR1 MGHRA and CDR2 YSYEKL. The CDR3 region is CASSTIRRDQGGFGYTF. CDR3 in DNA: TGCGCCAGCAGCACAATCCGCCGGGACCAGGGAGGGTTTGGCTACACCTTC.

This chain uses TRBV5-1 with TRBJ1-3, with TRBD1 identical over 8 bases. The CDR3 runs 13 residues. Looked up from germline, CDR1 is SGHRS and CDR2 is YFSETQ. V dropped 4 bases and J dropped 6; count of bases not matched to a gene: 3. Written as DNA, the CDR3 is TGCGCCAGCAGCGTGACAGGGGTAAACACCATATATTTT. It translates to CASSVTGVNTIYF.

V gene TRBV18 combines with J gene TRBJ2-5; D unclear. Germline V gene data show CDR1 as KGHSH and CDR2 as LQKENI. Between the trimmed V and J ends, which lost 2 bases and 4 bases, there was a span of 17 bases. This CDR3 region has 16 residues. The CDR3 reads CASSPSVYTVGETQYF. DNA for the CDR3: TGTGCCAGCTCACCAAGCGTCTACACGGTTGGAGAGACCCAGTACTTC.

This rearrangement joins TRBV6-5 to TRBJ2-3; 7 bases align to TRBD1. With V trimmed by 6 bases and J by 2 bases, 8 bases remained unmatched. This CDR3 is built from 15 residues. The V gene's germline CDR1 is MNHEY and CDR2 SVGAGI. The chain's CDR3 is CASRRTTGITDTQYF. DNA for the CDR3: TGTGCCAGCAGGCGAACGACAGGGATCACAGATACGCAGTATTTT.

J is TRBJ2-1 and V is TRBV6-5, with TRBD2 matching over 13 bases. Germline lookup yields CDR1 MNHEY and CDR2 SVGAGI. With 0 bases clipped from V and 9 bases from J, the junction kept 5 bases outside the gene matches. The CDR3 loop spans 16 amino acids. CDR3 region: CASSYSLAGGLSEQFF. The CDR3 bases are TGTGCCAGCAGTTACTCACTAGCGGGAGGGCTCAGTGAGCAGTTCTTC.

The table lists this clone with a count of one. The J gene is TRBJ2-1, the V gene TRBV6-1; the D is unclear. CDR3 size: 15 residues. The germline V and J ends were trimmed by 6 bases and 0 bases, with 12 bases remaining between them. Germline CDR1 MNHNS, CDR2 SASEGT. CDR3 protein: CASSIDLYSYNEQFF. CDR3 nucleotide sequence: TGTGCCAGCAGCATCGACTTATACTCCTACAATGAGCAGTTCTTC.

V gene TRBV21-1 combines with J gene TRBJ1-2; the table assigns TRBD1, which was not confirmed against the DNA. TRBV21-1 counts as a pseudogene. The CDR3 is made up of 15 amino acids. The CDR3 coding sequence is TGTGCCAGCAGCAAAGTTCAGGTTAACTGTGAAGGCTACACCTTC. It translates to CASSKVQVNCEGYTF.

The genes are TRBV7-8 and TRBJ1-1, with D possibly being TRBD1 (6 bases). Between the trimmed V and J ends, which lost 5 bases and 0 bases, there was a span of 13 bases. Germline V CDR1 and CDR2: SGHVS, FQNEAQ. The CDR3 sequence is 15 residues long. CDR3 sequence reads: CASSPEWTVNTEAFF. The CDR3 DNA reads as TGTGCCAGCAGCCCGGAATGGACAGTGAACACTGAAGCTTTCTTT.

This sequence joins TRBV6-1 and TRBJ2-7; the D gene is possibly TRBD2 (6 bases). CDR1 and CDR2 from the germline V gene are MNHNS and SASEGT. The V end was cut by 4 bases, the J end by 7 bases, with 17 bases between. The length of the CDR3 is 14 residues. CDR3 loop: CASSGPQGGKEQYF. The CDR3 nucleotides read TGTGCCAGCAGTGGGCCGCAGGGAGGAAAAGAGCAGTACTTC.